This T cell receptor beta chain was obtained from a study of cytomegalovirus exposure and HLA in healthy donors. Study results and limitations: A later analysis showed that HLA-associated TCR beta chains had undergone more clonal expansion than equally common others. V segments that were indistinguishable, TRBV6-2 and TRBV6-3 among them, were omitted from analysis. In a later analysis, at a false discovery rate of 0.05, 15,000 to 20,000 TCR beta sequences were associated with HLA alleles.

The CDR3 length is 21 residues. The ends lost 2 bases at V and 1 base at J; junction bases unmatched: 18. Amplification used 60 Vbeta primers and 13 Jbeta primers. The protocol was immunoSEQ multiplex PCR, while the TCRdb copy is restricted to in-frame clones and leaves out a portion. The table includes 180,000 or so clones, 78% detected once. To note about this clone: The antigen is unknown.

The sequenced sample was PBMCs. J is TRBJ2-1 and V is TRBV23-1, with 9 bases that match TRBD2. TRBV23-1 is noted as an ORF with a role that remains uncertain. This sequence was found in a female donor in good health and CMV-seronegative. DNA for the CDR3: TGCGCCAGCAGTCAAAGTTGGCCTAGCGGGATTCGATGCGAATCCTACAATGAGCAGTTCTTC. This sequence encodes CASSQSWPSGIRCESYNEQFF.